Presented here are 23 T cell receptor beta chains from one specimen sequenced in a study of blood T cells in healthy people across ages. A second PCR of roughly 7 to 11 cycles used a sample-barcoded 5' primer and a J-beta primer mix. From the 5' RACE reads, TCRdb called clonotypes with MiXCR, one entry per CDR3 protein. The data hold about 1,600,000 distinct CDR3 sequences, with around two fifths observed a single time. The sequenced sample was blood. The receptors originated from a woman in her late teens or twenties in good health.

V and J are TRBV30 and TRBJ2-5; 12 nucleotides match TRBD1. CDR3 size: 15 residues. The germline V gene encodes CDR1 GTSNPN and CDR2 SVGIG (reference sequence). The ends lost 4 bases at V and 5 bases at J; junction bases unmatched: 8. The chain's CDR3 is CAWTSGTGGGETQYF. CDR3 sequence (DNA): TGTGCCTGGACGTCCGGGACAGGGGGCGGTGAGACCCAGTACTTC.

This clonotype came up a few times. V gene TRBV9 combines with J gene TRBJ1-5; the D is unclear. CDR3 length equals 13 residues. With 0 bases removed from V and 6 bases from J, the gap between germline ends came to 7 bases. Per germline, CDR1 SGDLS and CDR2 YYNGEE. The CDR3 DNA follows: TGTGCCAGCAGCGTAGATTTAGGTCAGCCCCAGCATTTT. This gives the protein CASSVDLGQPQHF.

The genes are TRBV28 and TRBJ2-7; maybe TRBD2 (6 bases). This CDR3 comprises 14 residues. Germline loops: CDR1 MDHEN, CDR2 SYDVKM. The V and J ends lost 2 bases and 6 bases respectively, with 14 bases between them. DNA of the CDR3: TGTGCCAGCAGTTTAGGCGGGGATAGCCGCGAGCAGTACTTC. The encoded protein is CASSLGGDSREQYF.

Worth noting for this clonotype: Sequence at one end of the junction differs from germline and may be a read error. In nucleotides, the CDR3 is TGTGCCAGCAGCTTAAACCCAGGGGGAAGTGGGACCCAGCACTTC. Amino acid sequence: CASSLNPGGSGTQHF. The chain carries TRBV7-3 and TRBJ2-7, with 7 nucleotides matching TRBD1. The germline V gene encodes CDR1 SGHTA and CDR2 FQGTGA. CDR3 size: 15 residues.

This chain connects TRBV4-1 to TRBJ2-4; 7 positions match TRBD2. TRBJ2-5 explains the end of the DNA better; the J call may be wrong. This CDR3 region has 19 residues. Germline V gives CDR1 MGHRA, CDR2 YSYEKL. DNA of the CDR3: TGCGCCAGCAGCCCCCTTGGGGGTATCCAAGGGAGGGCTCCAGAGACCCAGTACTTC. Residues: CASSPLGGIQGRAPETQYF.

The chain links TRBV3-1 to TRBJ1-6, with D hard to call. Germline V gives CDR1 LGHDT, CDR2 YNNKEL (reference sequence). V was trimmed by 3 bases and J by 3 bases, leaving 12 bases between them. The CDR3 consists of 16 residues. The CDR3 DNA is TGTGCCAGCAGCCACACAAATTCCCGCTATAATTCACCCCTCCACTTT. It encodes CASSHTNSRYNSPLHF.

The J gene is TRBJ2-1, the V gene TRBV5-1; TRBD2 matches at 7 bases. Trimming removed 4 bases from V and 4 bases from J; junction bases left unmatched: 14. The CDR3 loop spans 17 amino acids. Germline-derived CDR1 and CDR2 are SGHRS and YFSETQ. CDR3 in amino acids: CASSPVRGTTDYNEQFF. DNA for the CDR3: TGCGCCAGCAGCCCAGTTCGAGGGACTACAGATTACAATGAGCAGTTCTTC.

The rearrangement joins TRBV20-1 to TRBJ1-5, with D unclear. The ends were cut back, 3 bases at V and 7 bases at J, with 16 bases in the middle. Per germline, CDR1 DFQATT and CDR2 SNEGSKA (reference sequence). The CDR3 has 14 residues. The CDR3 spells CSARLESPNQPQHF. The DNA of the CDR3 is TGCAGTGCTAGGCTGGAGAGCCCGAACCAGCCCCAGCATTTT.

V is TRBV20-1 and J is TRBJ1-2; 8 nucleotides align to TRBD1. Per the germline V gene, CDR1 is DFQATT and CDR2 is SNEGSKA (reference sequence). This CDR3 has 11 residues. V lost 5 bases, J lost 8 bases, and 4 bases stayed unmatched. CDR3 residues: CSARTGFGYTF. The CDR3 nucleotides read TGCAGTGCTCGGACAGGGTTCGGCTACACCTTC.

This chain joins TRBV2 and TRBJ2-1, with D possibly matching TRBD1 (6 bases). CDR3 length: 18 residues. Germline V gene sequence: CDR1 SNHLY, CDR2 FYNNEI. Trimming took 1 base from V and 3 from J, leaving 19 bases between them. The CDR3 DNA is TGTGCCAGCAGTGAAGTTGCAGGGGTAGGTTCCAACTACAATGAGCAGTTCTTC. Translating it yields CASSEVAGVGSNYNEQFF.

The chain joins TRBV11-2 to TRBJ2-5, with D maybe TRBD2 (5 bases). Germline CDR1 SGHAT, CDR2 FQNNGV. The CDR3 is 13 amino acids. The V gene lost 2 bases and the J gene lost 11 bases, with 15 bases spanning the gap. CDR3 residues: CASSLSPAGEQYF. The CDR3 region has the DNA TGTGCCAGCAGCTTATCCCCGGCCGGGGAGCAGTACTTC.

This clonotype appeared once. The genes are TRBV20-1 and TRBJ1-6, with D maybe TRBD1 (5 bases). The ends were cut back, 6 bases at V and 3 bases at J, with 24 bases in the middle. Germline CDR1 DFQATT, CDR2 SNEGSKA (reference sequence). CDR3 length: 18 residues. Written as DNA, the CDR3 is TGCAGTGCGCCATACCGGGACGACCTCTGGGGCTATAATTCACCCCTCCACTTT. Translation: CSAPYRDDLWGYNSPLHF.

This clonotype was counted only a few times. The chain employs TRBV5-1 and TRBJ1-2; D perhaps matches TRBD1 (6 bases). V was clipped by 0 bases and J by 10 bases, with 13 bases between them. The CDR3 length is 13 residues. The germline CDR1 and CDR2 sequences are SGHRS and YFSETQ. The CDR3 spells CASSLGQGNVYTF. DNA of the CDR3: TGCGCCAGCAGCTTGGGGCAGGGGAATGTCTACACCTTC. Filled out from reference TRBV5-1 and TRBJ1-2, the complete variable domain reads KAGVTQTPRYLIKTRGQQVTLSCSPISGHRSVSWYQQTPGQGLQFLFEYFSETQRNKGNFPGRFSGRQFSNSRSEMNVSTLELGDSALYLCASSLGQGNVYTFGSGTRLTVV.

The sample holds a few counts of this clonotype. V is TRBV6-2 or TRBV6-3 and J is TRBJ2-7; no clear D gene. V dropped 6 bases and J dropped 2 bases, with 17 bases sitting between them. The germline gives CDR1 MNHEY, CDR2 SVGEGT. The CDR3 is 15 amino acids. CDR3: CASSSVSSGTYEQYF. The CDR3 bases are TGTGCCAGCAGCTCCGTCTCTTCAGGAACCTACGAGCAGTACTTC.

The table lists this clonotype with a few counts. The J gene is TRBJ1-2, the V gene TRBV6-6; no reliable D call. The CDR3 runs 14 residues. The V end lost 2 bases, the J end lost 3 bases, and 10 bases lay between the germline ends. Germline-derived CDR1 and CDR2 are MNHNY and SVGAGI (reference sequence). The CDR3 coding sequence is TGTGCCAGCAGTTACCGGGAATTCGACTATGGCTACACCTTC. Translating it yields CASSYREFDYGYTF.

The chain employs TRBV4-2 and TRBJ2-1, with D possibly matching TRBD2 (7 bases). Germline CDR1 is LGHNA and CDR2 is YNFKEQ. CDR3 length: 16 amino acids. V shed 0 bases and J shed 4 bases, with 13 bases lying between them. The CDR3 coding sequence is TGTGCCAGCAGCCAAGAGGAGGGAGGGGGTTACAATGAGCAGTTCTTC. Its translation: CASSQEEGGGYNEQFF.

This chain connects TRBV12-5 to TRBJ2-1, with D perhaps TRBD1 (7 bases). The length of the CDR3 is 16 residues. The V gene lost 0 bases and the J gene lost 5 bases, with 14 bases spanning the gap. CDR1 LGHNT and CDR2 FRNRAP come from the germline V gene. The CDR3 nucleotides are TGTGCTAGTGGTTTGGTACTAGCAGGGGGGCACAATGAGCAGTTCTTC. This sequence encodes CASGLVLAGGHNEQFF.

The chain has TRBV10-3 and TRBJ2-1; 7 nucleotides agree with TRBD2. V dropped 6 bases and J dropped 3; count of bases not matched to a gene: 11. Germline loops: CDR1 ENHRY, CDR2 SYGVKD. The CDR3 is 16 residues long. DNA of the CDR3: TGTGCCATCAGAGCTGCGGGAGAGGGGTTCTACAATGAGCAGTTCTTC. Translation: CAIRAAGEGFYNEQFF.

Here the CDR3 reads CASSSTLGQGPNEKLFF. Written as DNA, the CDR3 is TGTGCCAGCAGTTCCACCCTCGGACAGGGCCCTAATGAAAAACTGTTTTTT. The V gene is TRBV28, the J gene TRBJ1-4; 8 bases fit TRBD1. V trimming: 4 bases; J trimming: 3 bases; junction bases outside the gene matches: 10. Germline loops: CDR1 MDHEN, CDR2 SYDVKM. This CDR3 comprises 17 residues.

The V call is TRBV12-3 or TRBV12-4, the J call TRBJ2-3, with 9 bases that match TRBD2. This CDR3 contains 17 residues. Unmatched junction bases numbered 8, after V lost 0 bases and J lost 4 bases. This CDR3 is CASSLARLRGGPDTQYF. CDR3 DNA: TGTGCCAGCAGTTTAGCGCGGTTGCGGGGGGGCCCAGATACGCAGTATTTT.

This clonotype was observed a few times. The J gene is TRBJ2-1, the V gene TRBV12-3 or TRBV12-4, with TRBD1 identical over 10 bases. V lost 7 bases, J lost 9 bases, and 12 bases stayed unmatched. This CDR3 is built from 15 residues. The CDR3: CASITPGQGNTEQFF. The CDR3 DNA sequence: TGTGCCAGCATCACCCCGGGACAGGGGAATACTGAGCAGTTCTTC.

The V gene is TRBV2, the J gene TRBJ1-5; TRBD1 might be the D (6 bases). V gave up 3 bases and J gave up 3 bases, with 15 bases separating them. This CDR3 spans 16 amino acids. Germline CDR1 SNHLY, CDR2 FYNNEI. CDR3 protein: CASSEPGVFFNQPQHF. The DNA of the CDR3 is TGTGCCAGCAGTGAGCCAGGGGTCTTCTTCAATCAGCCCCAGCATTTT.

This chain links TRBV5-1 with TRBJ2-7; no definite D call. The CDR3 has 15 residues. Germline CDR1 SGHRS, CDR2 YFSETQ. Trimming took 1 base from V and 1 from J, leaving 12 bases between them. This CDR3 reads CASSLRSRQSYEQYF. CDR3 coding DNA: TGCGCCAGCAGCTTGCGGTCGCGGCAGTCCTACGAGCAGTACTTC.